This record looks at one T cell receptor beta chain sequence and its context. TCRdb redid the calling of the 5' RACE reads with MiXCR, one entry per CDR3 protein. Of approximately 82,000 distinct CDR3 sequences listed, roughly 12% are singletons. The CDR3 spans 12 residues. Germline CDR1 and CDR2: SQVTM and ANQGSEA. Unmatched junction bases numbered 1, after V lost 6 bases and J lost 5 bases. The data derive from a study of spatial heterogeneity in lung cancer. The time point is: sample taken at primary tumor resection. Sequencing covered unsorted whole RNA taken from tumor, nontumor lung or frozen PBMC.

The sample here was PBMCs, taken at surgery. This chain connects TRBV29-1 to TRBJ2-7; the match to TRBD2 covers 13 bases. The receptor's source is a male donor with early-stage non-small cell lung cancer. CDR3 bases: TGCAGCGTCGGACTAGCGGGGGACGAGCAGTACTTC. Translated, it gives CSVGLAGDEQYF.